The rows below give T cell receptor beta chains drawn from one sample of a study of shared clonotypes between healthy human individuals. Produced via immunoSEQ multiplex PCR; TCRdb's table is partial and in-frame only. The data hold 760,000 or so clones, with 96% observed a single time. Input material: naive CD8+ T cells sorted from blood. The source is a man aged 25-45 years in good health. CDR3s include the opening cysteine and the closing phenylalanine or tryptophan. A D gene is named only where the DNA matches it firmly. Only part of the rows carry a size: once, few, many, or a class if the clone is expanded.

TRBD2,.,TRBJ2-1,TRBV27,CASSPIAGVLFF,TGTGCCAGCAGTCCTATAGCGGGAGTGTTGTTCTTC
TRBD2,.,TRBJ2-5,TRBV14,CASSHVLAGERETQYF,TGTGCCAGCAGCCATGTTTTAGCGGGAGAACGGGAGACCCAGTACTTC
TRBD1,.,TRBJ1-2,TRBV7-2,CASSLLGTGRPPGYGYTF,TGTGCCAGCAGCTTATTGGGGACAGGGAGGCCCCCTGGGTATGGCTACACCTTC
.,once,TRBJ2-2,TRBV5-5,CASSLFWNYGELFF,TGTGCCAGCAGCTTGTTTTGGAATTACGGGGAGCTGTTTTTT
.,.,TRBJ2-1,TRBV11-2,CASSFSAANEQFF,TGTGCCAGCAGCTTCTCAGCGGCGAATGAGCAGTTCTTC
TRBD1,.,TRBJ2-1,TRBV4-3,CASSPTPTGDNEQFF,TGCGCCAGCAGCCCGACTCCGACAGGGGACAATGAGCAGTTCTTC
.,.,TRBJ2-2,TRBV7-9,CASSLGLMNTGELFF,TGTGCCAGCAGCTTAGGACTCATGAACACCGGGGAGCTGTTTTTT
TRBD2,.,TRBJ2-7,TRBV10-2,CASSESSLAGTYEQYF,TGCGCCAGCAGTGAGTCGAGTTTAGCGGGCACCTACGAGCAGTACTTC
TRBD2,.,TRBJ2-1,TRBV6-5,CASSPVSSGKSEQFF,TGTGCCAGCAGCCCTGTATCTAGCGGGAAAAGTGAGCAGTTCTTC
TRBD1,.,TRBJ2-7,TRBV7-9,CASSSRQGFEQYF,TGTGCCAGCAGCTCGAGACAGGGTTTCGAGCAGTACTTC
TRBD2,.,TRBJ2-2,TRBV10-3,CAISAMRDYNTGELFF,TGTGCCATCAGTGCTATGAGGGACTATAACACCGGGGAGCTGTTTTTT
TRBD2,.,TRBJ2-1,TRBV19,CASSSVVAGRSYNEQFF,TGTGCCAGTAGTAGTGTGGTAGCGGGACGATCCTACAATGAGCAGTTCTTC
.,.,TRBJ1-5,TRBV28,CASSYDRYSNQPQHF,TGTGCCAGCAGCTACGACAGGTATAGCAATCAGCCCCAGCATTTT
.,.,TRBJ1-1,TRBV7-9,CASSTEETGGMNTEAFF,TGTGCCAGCAGCACAGAAGAAACCGGGGGGATGAACACTGAAGCTTTCTTT
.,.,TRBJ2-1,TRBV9,CASSQARADEQFF,TGTGCCAGCAGCCAAGCCAGGGCCGATGAGCAGTTCTTC